The rows below give T cell receptor beta chains drawn from one sample of a study of OX40 agonist ivuxolimab in advanced cancers. TCRdb keeps only in-frame clones here, not all; method: immunoSEQ multiplex PCR. The table has roughly 60,000 clones, 70% to 90% seen once. The sample was CD4+ or CD8+ T cells sorted from blood, taken in a trial of the OX40 agonist ivuxolimab. Every receptor here comes from an adult with an advanced solid tumor such as melanoma, head and neck, liver or kidney cancer. Each CDR3 is given with its conserved first and last residue. A D gene is named only where the DNA matches it firmly. Only some rows state a clone size, as once, few, many or a class for expanded clones.

j_gene	abundance	d_gene	v_gene	CDR3nt	CDR3aa
TRBJ2-2	NA	NA	TRBV28	TGTGCCAGCAGTGGGCCAAGGGCCGGGAGCGGGGAGCTGTTTTTT	CASSGPRAGSGELFF
TRBJ2-1	once	TRBD2	TRBV14	TGTGCCAGCAGTCTAGCGGGAAGAAACAATGAGCAGTTCTTC	CASSLAGRNNEQFF
TRBJ2-7	NA	NA	TRBV11-3	TGTGCCAGCAGCTTAGACGGCGGGAACTACGAGCAGTACTTC	CASSLDGGNYEQYF
TRBJ2-5	NA	TRBD2	TRBV19	TGTGCCAGTAGTATAACCGGGGGGAGGGAGACCCAGTACTTC	CASSITGGRETQYF
TRBJ1-1	NA	TRBD1	TRBV6-6	TGTGCCAGCAGATCGACAGGGACTATCACTGAAGCTTTCTTT	CASRSTGTITEAFF
TRBJ1-1	NA	NA	TRBV6-1	TGTGCCAGCACCGGACTATCTGAAGCTTTCTTT	CASTGLSEAFF
TRBJ2-5	NA	TRBD2	TRBV4-1	TGCGCCAGCAGCCAAGCGGCGGGGGGGCTGCAAGAGACCCAGTACTTC	CASSQAAGGLQETQYF
TRBJ2-3	NA	NA	TRBV5-1	TGCGCCAGCCGAGAGGACAGTAGCACAGATACGCAGTATTTT	CASREDSSTDTQYF
TRBJ2-3	NA	NA	TRBV6-7	TGTGCCAGCAGCCGCTCGAGGACTAGCACAGATACGCAGTATTTT	CASSRSRTSTDTQYF
TRBJ2-7	NA	TRBD1	TRBV28	TGTGCCAGCACACCCTTCGGGACAGGGTATCACGAGCAGTACTTC	CASTPFGTGYHEQYF
TRBJ2-2	NA	TRBD2	TRBV10-3	TGTGCCATCAGGGAGGCGGGGGAGAGTCGAACCGGGGAGCTGTTTTTT	CAIREAGESRTGELFF
TRBJ2-1	NA	TRBD2	TRBV5-4	TGTGCCAGCAGCTTGCGGGAGGGGTCGAATGAGCAGTTCTTC	CASSLREGSNEQFF
TRBJ1-1	NA	NA	TRBV7-6	TGTGCCAGCAGCAAGGGTACCCGCAGGGACACTGAAGCTTTCTTT	CASSKGTRRDTEAFF
TRBJ1-2	NA	TRBD1	TRBV9	TGTGCCAGCAGCCCTACTACCCGACAGGGGTACTATGGCTACACCTTC	CASSPTTRQGYYGYTF
TRBJ2-1	NA	TRBD2	TRBV7-2	TGTGCCAGCAGCTTAGCGGGGACTAGCGGGGGATTCTCCTACAATGAGCAGTTCTTC	CASSLAGTSGGFSYNEQFF
TRBJ2-3	NA	TRBD2	TRBV29-1	TGCAGCGTCTTTATAAGCGGGAGGGGTGGCACAGATACGCAGTATTTT	CSVFISGRGGTDTQYF
TRBJ2-5	NA	NA	TRBV7-7	TGTGCCAGCAGCTTAGACGCGGGGCCCCAAGAGACCCAGTACTTC	CASSLDAGPQETQYF
TRBJ1-6	NA	NA	TRBV15	TGTGCCACCAGCAGAGATGGAAGCTCACCCCTCCACTTT	CATSRDGSSPLHF